This T cell receptor beta chain derives from a study of cytomegalovirus exposure and HLA in healthy donors. V dropped 6 bases and J dropped 1 base, with 15 bases sitting between them. Germline V CDR1 and CDR2: LGHNA, YNFKEQ. The CDR3 runs 15 residues. The PCR made use of 60 Vbeta and 13 Jbeta primers. Some clones are missing from TCRdb's copy, which holds only in-frame ones; the method was immunoSEQ multiplex PCR. The data contain around 100,000 clones, 65% to 80% of them singletons. The clonotype originates from a man aged 50-59 years in good health and CMV-seronegative. The material sequenced was PBMCs. The genes are TRBV4-2 and TRBJ2-5; perhaps TRBD1 as D (5 bases). CDR3 bases: TGTGCCAGCAGTCGACAGTTTAGTCTCCAAGAGACCCAGTACTTC. Protein product: CASSRQFSLQETQYF.